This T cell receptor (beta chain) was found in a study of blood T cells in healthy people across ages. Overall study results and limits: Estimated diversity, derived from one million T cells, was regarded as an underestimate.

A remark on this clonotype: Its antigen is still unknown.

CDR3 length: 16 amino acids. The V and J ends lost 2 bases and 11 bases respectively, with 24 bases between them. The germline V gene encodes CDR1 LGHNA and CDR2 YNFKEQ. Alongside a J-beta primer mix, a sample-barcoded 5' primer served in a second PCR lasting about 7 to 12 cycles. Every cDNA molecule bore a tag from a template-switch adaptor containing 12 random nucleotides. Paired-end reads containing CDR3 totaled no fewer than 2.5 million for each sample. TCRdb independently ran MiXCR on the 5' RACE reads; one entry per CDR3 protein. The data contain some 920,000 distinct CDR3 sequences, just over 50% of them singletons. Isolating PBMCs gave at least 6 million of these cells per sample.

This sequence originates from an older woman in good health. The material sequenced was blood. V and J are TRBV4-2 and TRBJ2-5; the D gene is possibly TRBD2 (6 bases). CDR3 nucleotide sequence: TGTGCCAGCAGCCAACGCGCGGGAAGTCACTACAATGAGCAGTACTTC. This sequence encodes CASSQRAGSHYNEQYF.